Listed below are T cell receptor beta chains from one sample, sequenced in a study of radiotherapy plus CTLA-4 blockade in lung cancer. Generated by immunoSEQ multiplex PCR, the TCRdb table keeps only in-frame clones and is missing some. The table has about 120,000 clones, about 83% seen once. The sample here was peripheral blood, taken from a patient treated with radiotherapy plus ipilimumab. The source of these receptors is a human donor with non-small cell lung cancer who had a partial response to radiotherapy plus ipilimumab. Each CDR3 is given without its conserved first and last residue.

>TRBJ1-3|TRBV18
ASSPSRQGAGNTIY
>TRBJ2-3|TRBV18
ASSPDLTDTQY
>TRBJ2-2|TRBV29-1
SVRTSGRPASGELF
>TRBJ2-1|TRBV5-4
ASSSGLDTEQF
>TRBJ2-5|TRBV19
ASSLAGGPGETQY
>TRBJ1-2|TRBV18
ASSRVEQGHYGYT
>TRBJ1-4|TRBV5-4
ASSLAETGYNEKLF
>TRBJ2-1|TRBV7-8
ASTQNGASVDNEQF
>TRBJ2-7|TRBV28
ASSPTGYPYEQY
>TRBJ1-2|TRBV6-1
ASREDRSYGYT
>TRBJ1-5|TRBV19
ASSPTGQLVGQPQH
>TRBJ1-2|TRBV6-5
ASSYTKPGGGYGYT
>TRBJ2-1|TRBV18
ASSRTSSYNEQF
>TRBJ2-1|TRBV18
ASSPSGSSYNEQF
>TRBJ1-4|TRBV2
ASSNRVQGEKLF
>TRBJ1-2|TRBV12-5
ASGGHLGGYNYGYT
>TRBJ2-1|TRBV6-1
ASKEGLAANEQF